The rows below give T cell receptor beta chains drawn from one sample of a study of shared clonotypes between healthy human individuals. Sequencing was performed with immunoSEQ multiplex PCR; in TCRdb, only in-frame clones are kept and a portion is missing. The profile shows 550,000 to 600,000 clones, 95% to 98% of them singletons. Material for sequencing was naive CD8+ T cells sorted from blood. The receptors were sampled from a man younger than 45 in good health. CDR3s include the opening cysteine and the closing phenylalanine or tryptophan. The D gene is left open where the match is weak. Not every row has a clone size; where given, it reads once, few, many or a size class.

size	J	D	V	DNA	CDR3
.	TRBJ2-3	.	TRBV10-2	TGCGCCAGCAGTTCCACAGATACGCAGTATTTT	CASSSTDTQYF
.	TRBJ2-7	.	TRBV5-1	TGCGCCAGCAGCTTGGCCGGAGCTGGGATCTCCTCCTACGAGCAGTACTTC	CASSLAGAGISSYEQYF
.	TRBJ2-1	TRBD1	TRBV5-6	TGTGCCAGCAGCCCTGGGACAGGGGTCTACAATGAGCAGTTCTTC	CASSPGTGVYNEQFF
.	TRBJ1-3	TRBD1	TRBV18	TGTGCCAGCTCACCAGGGACAGGGACAGGAAACACCATATATTTT	CASSPGTGTGNTIYF
.	TRBJ2-4	TRBD2	TRBV29-1	TGCAGCGTTGAAGGGGGACTAGCGGGAAGGGACCAGTACTTC	CSVEGGLAGRDQYF
.	TRBJ1-1	TRBD1	TRBV27	TGTGCCAGCAGTGCCGACAGGGGGCCTAACACTGAAGCTTTCTTT	CASSADRGPNTEAFF
.	TRBJ1-5	.	TRBV27	TGTGCCAGCAGTTTATTTGGCAGGAGAATTAATCAGCCCCAGCATTTT	CASSLFGRRINQPQHF
once	TRBJ1-5	.	TRBV7-2	TGTGCCAGCAGCACCCTAGGACGGGGCGGCAATCAGCCCCAGCATTTT	CASSTLGRGGNQPQHF
.	TRBJ2-7	TRBD1	TRBV9	TGTGCCAGCAGCGTAGCCCGGGACAGCTCCTACGAGCAGTACTTC	CASSVARDSSYEQYF
.	TRBJ2-7	.	TRBV15	TGTGCCACCAGCAGGGACAGCTCCTACGAGCAGTACTTC	CATSRDSSYEQYF
.	TRBJ2-7	TRBD1	TRBV7-9	TGTGCCAGCAGCTTAGTTCTAGGACAGGGAATCGGGGAGCAGTACTTC	CASSLVLGQGIGEQYF
.	TRBJ2-7	TRBD1	TRBV11-2	TGTGCCAGCAGTTCCCCCGGGACAGCCACCTACGAGCAGTACTTC	CASSSPGTATYEQYF
.	TRBJ2-7	TRBD2	TRBV7-9	TGTGCCAGCAGCCAGGGACTAGCGGGACTCTCCTACGAGCAGTACTTC	CASSQGLAGLSYEQYF
.	TRBJ2-5	.	TRBV29-1	TGCAGCGTTGACCCAGCGGGCGAGACCCAGTACTTC	CSVDPAGETQYF
.	TRBJ2-7	TRBD2	TRBV14	TGTGCCAGCAGCCAAGCGCTCGGGCGGGAGGCAACCTACGAGCAGTACTTC	CASSQALGREATYEQYF
.	TRBJ2-7	.	TRBV6-6	TGTGCCAGCAGTGAAAACTACGAGCAGTACTTC	CASSENYEQYF
.	TRBJ2-3	.	TRBV6-5	TGTGCCAGCAGTTTAACACAGGGCACAGATACGCAGTATTTT	CASSLTQGTDTQYF
.	TRBJ2-7	TRBD2	TRBV7-6	TGTGCCAGCAGTCCCCGGGGACTAGGCTACGAGCAGTACTTC	CASSPRGLGYEQYF
.	TRBJ1-4	.	TRBV4-2	TGTGCCAGCAGCCAGGGCTTCGGGACTGATAATGAAAAACTGTTTTTT	CASSQGFGTDNEKLFF
.	TRBJ1-1	.	TRBV27	TGTGCCAGCAGTTTATCAAATACCGGGAGGGCTTTCTTT	CASSLSNTGRAFF
.	TRBJ2-1	.	TRBV27	TGTGCCAGCAGTTTAGTGGGGAGTTCGATCAATGAGCAGTTCTTC	CASSLVGSSINEQFF